The rows below give T cell receptor beta chains drawn from one sample of a study of blood T cells in healthy people across ages. TCRdb processed the 5' RACE reads anew with MiXCR; each CDR3 protein has one entry. The table includes 1,500,000 or so distinct CDR3 sequences, 40% to 45% detected once. Sequenced material: blood. The source is a woman aged 18-35 years in good health. CDR3s include the opening cysteine and the closing phenylalanine or tryptophan. Fields, in order: D gene, V gene, clone size, J gene, CDR3 DNA, CDR3 protein. A D gene is named only where the DNA matches it firmly. Rows give clone size only sometimes, using once, few, many, or a class for an expanded clone.

>-|TRBV2|-|TRBJ1-1
TGTGCCAATGGGGTTAGGGGGGGGAACACTGAAGCTTTCTTT
CANGVRGGNTEAFF
>TRBD1|TRBV20-1|-|TRBJ2-7
TGCAGTGCACAGGACAGGCGAAAGCAGTACTTC
CSAQDRRKQYF
>TRBD2|TRBV11-2|many|TRBJ2-1
TGTGCCAGCAGCTTAGGTCTGCGGGAGGACAATGAGCAGTTCTTC
CASSLGLREDNEQFF
>-|TRBV7-9|few|TRBJ1-2
TGTGCCAGCAGCACGACTAACGGGGAACACTATGGCTACACCTTC
CASSTTNGEHYGYTF
>-|TRBV28|-|TRBJ2-7
TGTGCCAGCAGTCTAGGGACAAGGTACTACGAGCAGTACTTC
CASSLGTRYYEQYF
>TRBD1|TRBV7-2|-|TRBJ1-3
TGTGCCAGCAGCTCCGGACAGGGGGCACACACCATATATTTT
CASSSGQGAHTIYF
>-|TRBV7-9|few|TRBJ2-6
TGTGCCAACAGCTTAAGTGTCTCTGGGGCCAACGTCCTGACTTTC
CANSLSVSGANVLTF
>-|TRBV10-3|-|TRBJ2-2
TGTGCCATCAGTGAGCCCCCAGCCACCCGGGAGCTGTTTTTT
CAISEPPATRELFF
>TRBD1|TRBV11-2|-|TRBJ2-7
TGTGCCAGCAGCCCGACAGGGGGTTTCTCCTACGAGCAGTACTTC
CASSPTGGFSYEQYF
>-|TRBV20-1|-|TRBJ2-3
TGCAGTGCCCAGTCCAGCACAGATACGCAGTATTTT
CSAQSSTDTQYF
>-|TRBV20-1|-|TRBJ1-2
TGCAGTGCTACCCACAATATCTATGGCTACACCTTC
CSATHNIYGYTF
>TRBD1|TRBV30|-|TRBJ2-2
TGTGCCTGGAACGCGGGACAGGTCACCGGGGAGCTGTTTTTT
CAWNAGQVTGELFF
>TRBD1|TRBV7-9|-|TRBJ1-2
TGTGCCAGCAGCTGGGGGACAGACGGCTACACCTTC
CASSWGTDGYTF
>TRBD1|TRBV20-1|few|TRBJ2-1
TGCAGTGCTAGACAGACGGGACAGGGCTACAATGAGCAGTTCTTC
CSARQTGQGYNEQFF
>-|TRBV4-1|-|TRBJ1-2
TGCGCCAGCAGATCGGTTATGGCAGGGATTAACTATGGCTACACCTTC
CASRSVMAGINYGYTF
>-|TRBV29-1|-|TRBJ2-5
TGCAGCGTTGGCGGGTTGTACAATGAGCAGTACTTC
CSVGGLYNEQYF
>-|TRBV10-3|few|TRBJ2-3
TGTGCCATCAGTGAGTTGGGCGCAGATACGCAGTATTTT
CAISELGADTQYF
>TRBD2|TRBV29-1|many|TRBJ2-1
TGCAGCGTTGCGGGACTAGCCTACAATGAGCAGTTCTTC
CSVAGLAYNEQFF
>-|TRBV7-9|few|TRBJ2-3
TGTGCCAGCAGCTTAGCGCTGGCAGGGTTGGATACGCAGTATTTT
CASSLALAGLDTQYF
>-|TRBV9|few|TRBJ2-1
TGTGCCAGCAGCGTCGGACATTCGAGCTCCTACAATGAGCAGTTCTTC
CASSVGHSSSYNEQFF
>TRBD1|TRBV20-1|few|TRBJ1-2
TGCAGTGCTAGGACAGGGCTGGGCTACACCTTC
CSARTGLGYTF
>-|TRBV5-1|-|TRBJ2-3
TGCGCCAGCAAGCCGATTACAGGGTTAGATACGCAGTATTTT
CASKPITGLDTQYF
>TRBD2|TRBV5-1|-|TRBJ2-2
TGCGCCAGCAGCCCCACAGCTAGCGGGGGGTACACCGGGGAGCTGTTTTTT
CASSPTASGGYTGELFF
>TRBD1|TRBV27|-|TRBJ2-7
TGTGCCAGCAGTTTTGTCGGACAGGGGCACGAGCAGTACTTC
CASSFVGQGHEQYF
>-|TRBV7-2|-|TRBJ1-5
TGTGCCAGCAGCTTAGTTTCCGGGGCCCTTAATCAGCCCCAGCATTTT
CASSLVSGALNQPQHF
>-|TRBV12-3/TRBV12-4|-|TRBJ2-7
TGTGCCAGCAGCTTACTGGGCAGCATCTACGAGCAGTACTTC
CASSLLGSIYEQYF
>-|TRBV6-2/TRBV6-3|few|TRBJ1-1
TGTGCCAGCAGCACCTCCGACAGGAAGAACACTGAAGCTTTCTTT
CASSTSDRKNTEAFF